The clone carrying this T cell receptor beta chain was observed a handful of times. The sample belongs to a study of siplizumab effects on memory and regulatory T cells. Sequenced by immunoSEQ multiplex PCR; TCRdb stores in-frame clones only, minus some. The data contain tens of thousands of clones, just over 90% of them singletons. Germline-derived CDR1 and CDR2 are MNHEY and SMNVEV (reference sequence). Trimming removed 0 bases from V and 6 bases from J, with 13 bases in between. This CDR3 spans 15 amino acids. The source material was CD8+ T cells sorted from blood. This sequence originates from a human donor in good health. The V call is TRBV27, the J call TRBJ2-3; D remains ambiguous. The CDR3 reads CASSLSLDSGDTQYF. The CDR3 coding sequence is TGTGCCAGCAGTTTATCGTTAGACTCTGGGGATACGCAGTATTTT.